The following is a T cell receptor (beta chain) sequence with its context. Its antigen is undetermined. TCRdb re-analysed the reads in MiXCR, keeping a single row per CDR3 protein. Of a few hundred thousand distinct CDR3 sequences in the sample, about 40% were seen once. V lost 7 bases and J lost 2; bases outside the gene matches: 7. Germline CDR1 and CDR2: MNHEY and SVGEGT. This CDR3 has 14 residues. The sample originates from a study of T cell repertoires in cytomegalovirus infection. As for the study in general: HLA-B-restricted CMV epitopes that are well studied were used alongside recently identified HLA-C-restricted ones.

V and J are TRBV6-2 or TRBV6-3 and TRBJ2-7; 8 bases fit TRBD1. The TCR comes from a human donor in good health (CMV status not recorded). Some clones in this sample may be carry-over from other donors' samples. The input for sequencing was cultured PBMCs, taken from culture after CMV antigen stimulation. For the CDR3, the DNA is TGTGCCAGCACAGGGACAGGCGGAACCTACGAGCAGTACTTC. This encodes CASTGTGGTYEQYF.